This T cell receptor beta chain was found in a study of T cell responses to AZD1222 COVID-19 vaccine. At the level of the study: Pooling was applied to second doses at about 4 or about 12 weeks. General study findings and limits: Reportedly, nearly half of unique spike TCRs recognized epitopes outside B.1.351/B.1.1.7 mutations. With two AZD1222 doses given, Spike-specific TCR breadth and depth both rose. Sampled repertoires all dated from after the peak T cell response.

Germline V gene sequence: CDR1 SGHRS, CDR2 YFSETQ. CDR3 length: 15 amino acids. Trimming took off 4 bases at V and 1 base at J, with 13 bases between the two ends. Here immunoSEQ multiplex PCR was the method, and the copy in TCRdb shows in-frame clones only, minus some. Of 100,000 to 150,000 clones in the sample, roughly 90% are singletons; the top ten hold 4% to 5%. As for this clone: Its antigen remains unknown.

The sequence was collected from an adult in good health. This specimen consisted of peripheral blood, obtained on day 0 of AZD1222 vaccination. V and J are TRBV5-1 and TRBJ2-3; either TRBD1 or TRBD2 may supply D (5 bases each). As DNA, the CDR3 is TGCGCCAGCAGCCTGGGGGTTGGGGGCACAGATACGCAGTATTTT. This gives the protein CASSLGVGGTDTQYF.